Shown below are 21 T cell receptor beta chains from a single sample sequenced in a study of blood T cell dynamics during melanoma immunotherapy. Only in-frame clones appear in the TCRdb table, and some are missing; sequencing was by immunoSEQ multiplex PCR. The table includes 10,000 to 13,000 clones, around 87% detected once. The time point here: week 3, after first cycle of checkpoint inhibitor. Material: blood, obtained from a patient treated with checkpoint blockade. These receptors all stem from a human donor with melanoma.

The V and J genes are TRBV19 and TRBJ2-1; 9 bases agree with TRBD1. The CDR3 runs to 15 residues. The germline V gene encodes CDR1 LNHDA and CDR2 SQIVND (reference sequence). J lost 2 bases, V lost 4 bases, and 3 bases had no gene match. The CDR3 region has the DNA TGTGCCAGTAGTAGGGACAGGGATCCCTACAATGAGCAGTTCTTC. Translated, it gives CASSRDRDPYNEQFF.

This rearrangement joins TRBV6-5 to TRBJ2-2, with D maybe TRBD1 (6 bases). CDR1 and CDR2 (germline): MNHEY, SVGAGI. V lost 0 bases and J 3 bases, leaving 8 bases between the germline ends. The CDR3 length is 15 residues. CDR3 nucleotides: TGTGCCAGCAGTTACTCTCAGGGGTACACCGGGGAGCTGTTTTTT. Translating gives CASSYSQGYTGELFF.

The chain couples TRBV5-8 to TRBJ1-6; no firm D call. Germline V lookup: CDR1 SGHTS, CDR2 YDEGEE. V dropped 4 bases and J dropped 7 bases, with 12 bases sitting between them. The CDR3 is 14 amino acids. The CDR3 reads CASSNRTLNSPLHF. DNA of the CDR3: TGTGCCAGCAGCAATAGGACCCTCAATTCACCCCTCCACTTT.

In regard to this clone: Other DNA variants within this sample encode the same CDR3. This rearrangement joins TRBV7-2 to TRBJ2-7, with D uncertain. CDR1 and CDR2 from the germline V gene are SGHTA and FQGNSA. V lost 5 bases to trimming and J lost 0 bases, with 5 bases between them. The CDR3 contains 12 residues. CDR3 bases: TGTGCCAGCAGCCTCAGCTCCTACGAGCAGTACTTC. This translates into CASSLSSYEQYF.

The V gene is TRBV7-6, the J gene TRBJ1-3; D gene uncertain. V was trimmed by 5 bases and J by 3 bases, leaving 8 bases between them. Germline CDR1 reads SGHVS; CDR2 reads FNYEAQ. CDR3 length equals 13 residues. The CDR3 is CASSAGRGNTIYF. The CDR3 nucleotides are TGTGCCAGCAGCGCAGGTCGTGGAAACACCATATATTTT.

The V call is TRBV7-8, the J call TRBJ1-6, with D unresolved. The V gene lost 5 bases and the J gene lost 0 bases, with 11 bases spanning the gap. The CDR3 length is 16 residues. CDR1 and CDR2 from the germline V gene are SGHVS and FQNEAQ. The CDR3 protein is CASSPRGNSYNSPLHF. The CDR3 DNA reads TGTGCCAGCAGCCCCCGTGGAAACTCCTATAATTCACCCCTCCACTTT.

V is TRBV7-2 and J is TRBJ2-5, with a possible D match to TRBD2 (5 bases). CDR1 and CDR2 from the germline V gene are SGHTA and FQGNSA. This CDR3 region has 14 residues. The germline V and J ends were trimmed by 2 bases and 7 bases, with 14 bases remaining between them. In nucleotides, the CDR3 is TGTGCCAGCAGCTTAAGCAGGCCCGAGGGGACCCAGTACTTC. Translated: CASSLSRPEGTQYF.

This clone was seen a handful of times. This sequence joins TRBV20-1 and TRBJ1-5; D not resolved. Germline V gene sequence: CDR1 DFQATT, CDR2 SNEGSKA (reference sequence). The V and J ends lost 6 bases and 1 base respectively, with 4 bases between them. CDR3 length equals 11 residues. The CDR3 loop is CSAGSNQPQHF. The CDR3 region has the DNA TGCAGTGCGGGAAGCAATCAGCCCCAGCATTTT.

This clone was seen a handful of times. The chain uses TRBV5-1 and TRBJ2-5, with TRBD1 matching 9 bases. CDR1 is SGHRS, CDR2 YFSETQ, per germline. V dropped 8 bases and J dropped 5; count of bases not matched to a gene: 7. There are 13 residues in the CDR3. The CDR3 bases are TGCGCCAGTGGGACAGGGTCTACGGAGACCCAGTACTTC. Translated, it gives CASGTGSTETQYF.

The J gene is TRBJ1-5, the V gene TRBV19; D ambiguous. The CDR3 runs to 11 residues. Germline V gives CDR1 LNHDA, CDR2 SQIVND (reference sequence). V lost 7 bases and J 3 bases, leaving 4 bases between the germline ends. The CDR3 nucleotides read TGTGCCAGTAATAACAATCAGCCCCAGCATTTT. Its protein product is CASNNNQPQHF.

The V and J genes are TRBV1 and TRBJ2-5; the table calls TRBD2, which could not be checked here. TRBV1 is designated a pseudogene. The CDR3 spans 15 residues. CDR3 protein: CTSSQDRSNHGTQYF. The CDR3 bases are TGCACCAGCAGCCAAGACCGGTCAAACCACGGGACCCAGTACTTC.

This rearrangement joins TRBV5-1 to TRBJ2-2, with D perhaps matching TRBD2 (7 bases). Trimming stripped 3 bases from V and 0 bases from J, with 15 bases between. Germline V lookup: CDR1 SGHRS, CDR2 YFSETQ. The CDR3 sequence is 17 residues long. The CDR3 sequence is CASSSRAGAANTGELFF. CDR3 nucleotide sequence: TGCGCCAGCAGCTCGCGGGCGGGGGCGGCGAACACCGGGGAGCTGTTTTTT. The entire variable domain, with the rest obtained from reference TRBV5-1 and TRBJ2-2, is as follows: KAGVTQTPRYLIKTRGQQVTLSCSPISGHRSVSWYQQTPGQGLQFLFEYFSETQRNKGNFPGRFSGRQFSNSRSEMNVSTLELGDSALYLCASSSRAGAANTGELFFGEGSRLTVL.

V is TRBV28 and J is TRBJ2-1, with 9 bases identical to TRBD1. With V trimmed by 6 bases and J by 2 bases, 5 bases remained unmatched. This CDR3 is 15 amino acids long. Germline CDR1 reads MDHEN; CDR2 reads SYDVKM. The CDR3 protein is CASRGTGRAYNEQFF. For the CDR3, the DNA is TGTGCCAGCAGGGGGACAGGGAGGGCCTACAATGAGCAGTTCTTC.

The chain is built from TRBV6-1 and TRBJ2-6, with D uncertain. The length of the CDR3 is 15 residues. Trimming pared 1 base from V and 2 bases from J, leaving 6 bases between. Germline V gives CDR1 MNHNS, CDR2 SASEGT. The CDR3 DNA reads as TGTGCCAGCAGTGAAGGGGCGGCTGGGGCCAACGTCCTGACTTTC. It codes for CASSEGAAGANVLTF.

V gene TRBV7-2 combines with J gene TRBJ2-3; 13 nucleotides agree with TRBD2. CDR3 length: 16 amino acids. Germline CDR1 reads SGHTA; CDR2 reads FQGNSA. Losses at the gene ends were 5 bases for V and 3 bases for J; bases not matched to a gene: 5. CDR3 coding DNA: TGTGCCAGCAGCCTAGGACTAGCGGGGGTAACAGATACGCAGTATTTT. It is translated as CASSLGLAGVTDTQYF. Complete variable domain (other parts from reference TRBV7-2 and TRBJ2-3): GAGVSQSPSNKVTEKGKDVELRCDPISGHTALYWYRQSLGQGLEFLIYFQGNSAPDKSGLPSDRFSAERTGGSVSTLTIQRTQQEDSAVYLCASSLGLAGVTDTQYFGPGTRLTVL.

The J gene is TRBJ1-2, the V gene TRBV7-9, with a tentative D call TRBD1 (6 bases). V lost 6 bases to trimming and J lost 6 bases, with 20 bases between them. Germline V gene data show CDR1 as SEHNR and CDR2 as FQNEAQ (reference sequence). This CDR3 is built from 15 residues. The CDR3 region has the DNA TGTGCCAGCAGAAATTTAGGGGGGTCTTCGCATGGCTACACCTTC. It codes for CASRNLGGSSHGYTF. Together with reference TRBV7-9 and TRBJ1-2, the CDR3 gives the full variable domain: DTGVSQNPRHKITKRGQNVTFRCDPISEHNRLYWYRQTLGQGPEFLTYFQNEAQLEKSRLLSDRFSAERPKGSFSTLEIQRTEQGDSAMYLCASRNLGGSSHGYTFGSGTRLTVV.

The CDR3 sequence: CASSLEGGSYNEQFF. The CDR3 DNA sequence: TGTGCCAGCAGCTTGGAGGGGGGCTCCTACAATGAGCAGTTCTTC. The V and J genes are TRBV5-4 and TRBJ2-1; D is possibly TRBD1 or TRBD2 (6 bases each). Germline V gene lookup returns CDR1 SGHNT and CDR2 YYREEE (reference sequence). The CDR3 length is 15 residues. The germline V and J ends were trimmed by 0 bases and 0 bases, with 7 bases remaining between them.

The V gene is TRBV7-2, the J gene TRBJ1-5, with a tentative D call TRBD1 (5 bases). Trimming removed 2 bases at V and 0 bases at J, with 11 bases between. Germline values: CDR1 SGHTA, CDR2 FQGNSA. This CDR3 comprises 16 residues. The CDR3 coding sequence is TGTGCCAGCAGCTTAAGGCGAGGGGATAGCAATCAGCCCCAGCATTTT. Its protein is CASSLRRGDSNQPQHF.

CDR3 DNA: TGTGCCAGCAGTCCCCTGGGACAGGGGGGTCAGCCCCAGCATTTT. It codes for CASSPLGQGGQPQHF. This chain uses TRBV6-5 with TRBJ1-5; 11 nucleotides agree with TRBD1. CDR1 is MNHEY and CDR2 is SVGAGI in the germline V gene. V gave up 5 bases and J gave up 6 bases; unmatched junction bases: 6. This CDR3 contains 15 residues.

The chain carries TRBV5-1 and TRBJ2-7; either TRBD1 or TRBD2 may supply D (7 bases each). There are 15 residues in the CDR3. Looked up from germline, CDR1 is SGHRS and CDR2 is YFSETQ. The ends were cut back, 0 bases at V and 6 bases at J, with 16 bases in the middle. CDR3 DNA sequence: TGCGCCAGCAGCTTGGAGGCTGGCAGGGGGGGCGAGCAGTACTTC. Translated, it gives CASSLEAGRGGEQYF.

V usage is TRBV15 and J usage is TRBJ2-3, with 10 bases aligning to TRBD2. V was clipped by 1 base and J by 6 bases; unmatched bases: 7. Germline CDR1 LNHNV, CDR2 YYDKDF (reference sequence). CDR3 length equals 16 residues. The CDR3 spells CATSRVSGGAVDTQYF. The CDR3 DNA is TGTGCCACCAGCAGAGTAAGCGGGGGGGCGGTGGATACGCAGTATTTT. Using reference TRBV15 and TRBJ2-3 for the parts outside the CDR3, the full variable domain is DAMVIQNPRYQVTQFGKPVTLSCSQTLNHNVMYWYQQKSSQAPKLLFHYYDKDFNNEADTPDNFQSRRPNTSFCFLDIRSPGLGDTAMYLCATSRVSGGAVDTQYFGPGTRLTVL.